The 28 T cell receptor beta chains below all came from one sample that was sequenced in a study of blood T cell repertoires in COVID-19. Only in-frame clones appear in the TCRdb table, and some are missing; sequencing was by immunoSEQ multiplex PCR. The data show about 250,000 clones, around 80% seen once. Sequencing was carried out using peripheral blood. These receptors were obtained from a man aged 35-49 years with active or convalescent COVID-19.

CDR3 sequence reads: CAWRGQENQPQHF. The CDR3 bases are TGTGCCTGGAGGGGACAGGAGAATCAGCCCCAGCATTTT. This chain connects TRBV30 to TRBJ1-5; 8 nucleotides match TRBD1. This CDR3 comprises 13 residues. With 3 bases clipped from V and 4 bases from J, the junction kept 2 bases outside the gene matches. Germline CDR1 GTSNPN, CDR2 SVGIG (reference sequence).

In its sample, this clone was seen once. The chain carries TRBV5-1 and TRBJ1-4; D is unclear. Germline V lookup: CDR1 SGHRS, CDR2 YFSETQ. V was trimmed by 3 bases and J by 13 bases, leaving 19 bases between them. This CDR3 has 14 amino acids. The DNA of the CDR3 is TGCGCCAGCAGCTCGGGAGGCCCCGGTTTACGACTGTTTTTT. It translates to CASSSGGPGLRLFF.

The V gene is TRBV6-5, the J gene TRBJ1-5; 8 bases map to TRBD1. CDR1 and CDR2 (germline): MNHEY, SVGAGI. The CDR3 has 14 residues. The trim removed 5 bases at V and 2 bases at J, leaving 2 bases unmatched. The CDR3 here is CASSPGGGNQPQHF. The CDR3 nucleotides read TGTGCCAGCAGTCCAGGGGGCGGCAATCAGCCCCAGCATTTT.

This clone was seen once. The chain combines TRBV4-1 with TRBJ2-6, with 8 positions matching TRBD1. With V trimmed by 1 base and J by 0 bases, 8 bases remained unmatched. The CDR3 contains 19 residues. Germline V lookup: CDR1 MGHRA, CDR2 YSYEKL. The CDR3 DNA reads as TGCGCCAGCAGCCAAGGTGGACAGGGCTTTATCTCTGGGGCCAACGTCCTGACTTTC. This sequence encodes CASSQGGQGFISGANVLTF.

This clone was recorded once. This chain connects TRBV7-2 to TRBJ1-4; D unclear. V lost 3 bases, J lost 3 bases, and 11 bases lay in between. Germline V gene data show CDR1 as SGHTA and CDR2 as FQGNSA. The CDR3 has 15 residues. DNA for the CDR3: TGTGCCAGCAGCTTCCGTACCGGGTCTAATGAAAAACTGTTTTTT. Amino acids: CASSFRTGSNEKLFF.

The genes are TRBV6-6 and TRBJ2-1; 9 bases match TRBD1. The germline gives CDR1 MNHNY, CDR2 SVGAGI (reference sequence). CDR3 length: 13 residues. V lost 6 bases and J lost 10; bases outside the gene matches: 7. CDR3 in DNA: TGTGCCAGCAGCCAACAGGGGGCTCTGGAGCAGTTCTTC. Its protein is CASSQQGALEQFF.

CDR3 nucleotide sequence: TGTGCCAGCAGTTCCCCTCGGGGTGGAACTGAAGCTTTCTTT. Its protein product is CASSSPRGGTEAFF. This chain uses TRBV6-5 with TRBJ1-1; D gene uncertain. V was pared by 4 bases and J by 5 bases, with 14 bases between. CDR3 length equals 14 residues. The germline CDR1 and CDR2 sequences are MNHEY and SVGAGI.

Written as DNA, the CDR3 is TGCGCCAGCAGCTACCTCCAGGGGGTAGGGAATGAGCAGTTCTTC. The encoded protein is CASSYLQGVGNEQFF. The rearrangement joins TRBV5-1 to TRBJ2-1, with 7 bases aligning to TRBD1. Germline CDR1 reads SGHRS; CDR2 reads YFSETQ. The CDR3 consists of 15 residues. Trimming at V came to 3 bases and at J to 7 bases, leaving 10 bases not matched to a gene.

V and J are TRBV24-1 and TRBJ2-7; 9 bases fit TRBD1. Losses at the gene ends were 10 bases for V and 5 bases for J; bases not matched to a gene: 8. Germline V lookup: CDR1 KGHDR, CDR2 SFDVKD. The CDR3 loop spans 13 amino acids. The chain's CDR3 is CATEGQGNDEQYF. The CDR3 nucleotides read TGTGCCACAGAGGGACAGGGAAACGACGAGCAGTACTTC.

V is TRBV5-1 and J is TRBJ2-7; a possible D gene is TRBD2 (6 bases). CDR1 and CDR2 (germline): SGHRS, YFSETQ. V gave up 4 bases and J gave up 3 bases, with 17 bases separating them. The CDR3 is 15 residues long. The chain's CDR3 is CASSRGAGTFYEQYF. The CDR3 region has the DNA TGCGCCAGCAGCCGCGGGGCGGGAACCTTCTACGAGCAGTACTTC.

The chain uses TRBV19 and TRBJ2-1; TRBD2 might be the D (6 bases). From germline, CDR1 is LNHDA and CDR2 SQIVND (reference sequence). CDR3 length: 13 residues. V shed 4 bases and J shed 7 bases, with 11 bases lying between them. For the CDR3, the DNA is TGTGCCAGTAGTAGCGGGGCTAGGAATGAGCAGTTCTTC. Amino acids: CASSSGARNEQFF.

The gene calls are TRBV29-1 and TRBJ1-4; TRBD1 matches at 9 bases. Trimming at V came to 7 bases and at J to 8 bases, leaving 8 bases not matched to a gene. The CDR3 has 13 residues. CDR1 and CDR2 (germline): SQVTM, ANQGSEA. CDR3 coding DNA: TGCAGCGCTCAACAGGGGGCCTTGGAAAAACTGTTTTTT. It codes for CSAQQGALEKLFF.

This chain joins TRBV4-1 and TRBJ1-4, with D possibly TRBD1 on 6 matching bases. Looked up from germline, CDR1 is MGHRA and CDR2 is YSYEKL. The V end lost 1 base, the J end lost 8 bases, and 14 bases lay between the germline ends. The CDR3 has 15 amino acids. CDR3 nucleotides: TGCGCCAGCAGCCAAGCATCCCACCAGGGGGAAAAACTGTTTTTT. This sequence encodes CASSQASHQGEKLFF.

The rearrangement uses TRBV5-1 and TRBJ1-1; tentatively, D is TRBD1 (5 bases). Germline loops: CDR1 SGHRS, CDR2 YFSETQ. The V gene lost 0 bases and the J gene lost 3 bases, with 18 bases spanning the gap. This CDR3 has 17 amino acids. The CDR3, as DNA: TGCGCCAGCAGCTTGGGTAAGGGGATTAGGTATGACACTGAAGCTTTCTTT. Translated, it gives CASSLGKGIRYDTEAFF.

With regard to this clone: Relative to the germline gene, one junction end is altered; a read error may explain this. This chain connects TRBV7-7 to TRBJ2-1, with 7 bases identical to TRBD1. The V gene's germline CDR1 is SSHAT and CDR2 FNYEAQ (reference sequence). The CDR3 has 13 residues. The CDR3 region has the DNA TGTGCTAGCAGCATTTCGACAGGGCGAGAGCAGTTCTTC. Translation gives CASSISTGREQFF.

This chain joins TRBV11-1 and TRBJ2-1; 7 bases map to TRBD2. From germline, CDR1 is SGHAT and CDR2 FQDESV (reference sequence). The CDR3 totals 14 residues. Trimming at V came to 1 base and at J to 8 bases, leaving 5 bases not matched to a gene. CDR3 sequence: CASSLGLAQDEQFF. Written as DNA, the CDR3 is TGTGCCAGCAGCTTAGGACTAGCCCAAGATGAGCAGTTCTTC.

The rearrangement links TRBV10-3 to TRBJ2-1; 7 bases are shared with TRBD1. Germline V gene lookup returns CDR1 ENHRY and CDR2 SYGVKD. The CDR3 sequence is 14 residues long. Trimming at V came to 9 bases and at J to 6 bases, leaving 11 bases not matched to a gene. The CDR3 protein is CAITDRAKSNEQFF. In nucleotides, the CDR3 is TGTGCCATAACCGACAGGGCCAAGAGCAATGAGCAGTTCTTC.

The rearrangement joins TRBV14 to TRBJ1-2; a weak D match, TRBD1 (5 bases). Per germline, CDR1 SGHDN and CDR2 FVKESK. The CDR3 spans 15 residues. V lost 5 bases and J lost 7, with 20 bases in between. In nucleotides, the CDR3 is TGTGCCAGCAGCTCAAGGGAAGGGGCAGTACGTGGCTACACCTTC. Residues: CASSSREGAVRGYTF.

This clone was detected only once. V gene TRBV24-1 combines with J gene TRBJ1-1, with 8 bases that match TRBD1. The CDR3 is 14 amino acids. V was clipped by 4 bases and J by 9 bases; unmatched bases: 9. In germline, CDR1 is KGHDR, CDR2 SFDVKD. CDR3 amino acids: CATSEGQGAEKAFF. CDR3 DNA sequence: TGTGCCACCAGTGAGGGTCAGGGGGCAGAAAAAGCTTTCTTT.

The chain carries TRBV5-5 and TRBJ2-3; D uncertain. This CDR3 region has 14 residues. Germline assignment: CDR1 SGHKS and CDR2 YYEKEE (reference sequence). Trimming took 6 bases from V and 4 from J, leaving 15 bases between them. The CDR3 DNA reads as TGTGCCAGCACCATAGAGGCGGCCCCAGATACGCAGTATTTT. It yields the protein CASTIEAAPDTQYF.

The chain recombines TRBV18 with TRBJ2-3; 8 bases fit TRBD2. Germline CDR1 reads KGHSH; CDR2 reads LQKENI. The V and J ends lost 0 bases and 8 bases, in that order; junction bases with no gene match: 10. The CDR3 has 16 residues. CDR3 in amino acids: CASSPPGLGTLGTQYF. Written as DNA, the CDR3 is TGTGCCAGCTCACCACCGGGACTAGGCACTCTTGGTACGCAGTATTTT.

This sequence joins TRBV28 and TRBJ2-7; 9 nucleotides align to TRBD2. The CDR3 spans 14 residues. Trimming took 5 bases from V and 5 from J; bases not matched to a gene: 7. Per the germline V gene, CDR1 is MDHEN and CDR2 is SYDVKM. Here the CDR3 reads CASSSSGSGDEQYF. The CDR3 DNA follows: TGTGCCAGCAGTAGTAGCGGGAGTGGGGACGAGCAGTACTTC.

The chain carries TRBV5-5 and TRBJ1-3, with 7 bases that match TRBD1. V was clipped by 3 bases and J by 0 bases; unmatched bases: 3. CDR1 is SGHKS and CDR2 is YYEKEE in the germline V gene (reference sequence). The CDR3 spans 15 residues. Written as DNA, the CDR3 is TGTGCCAGCAGCTCGGGACAGCCCTCTGGAAACACCATATATTTT. Its protein is CASSSGQPSGNTIYF.

The sample holds one count of this clone. The chain joins TRBV19 to TRBJ1-5, with a possible D match to TRBD1 (6 bases). Germline-derived CDR1 and CDR2 are LNHDA and SQIVND (reference sequence). With 9 bases removed from V and 2 bases from J, the gap between germline ends came to 17 bases. The CDR3 runs to 15 residues. The CDR3 loop is CARPRGTGRNQPQHF. As DNA, the CDR3 is TGTGCCAGGCCCAGGGGCACAGGGCGCAATCAGCCCCAGCATTTT.

The table lists this clone with a count of one. The V gene is TRBV24-1, the J gene TRBJ2-3, with unresolved D. Germline V lookup: CDR1 KGHDR, CDR2 SFDVKD. This CDR3 comprises 11 residues. With 6 bases removed from V and 3 bases from J, the gap between germline ends came to 3 bases. The CDR3 protein is CATSSTDTQYF. The CDR3 coding sequence is TGTGCCACCAGTTCGACAGATACGCAGTATTTT.

V usage is TRBV9 and J usage is TRBJ1-1; D gene ambiguous. The germline CDR1 and CDR2 sequences are SGDLS and YYNGEE. With 0 bases removed from V and 1 base from J, the gap between germline ends came to 10 bases. This CDR3 region has 15 residues. CDR3 sequence (DNA): TGTGCCAGCAGCGTAGTCAACAAACCGAACACTGAAGCTTTCTTT. It yields the protein CASSVVNKPNTEAFF.

The chain has TRBV6-5 and TRBJ1-1, with no clear D. The germline V gene has CDR1 MNHEY and CDR2 SVGAGI. CDR3 length: 15 residues. The V end lost 4 bases, the J end lost 0 bases, and 12 bases lay between the germline ends. CDR3 sequence: CASSFDTLMNTEAFF. In DNA, the CDR3 is TGTGCCAGCAGTTTTGACACCCTGATGAACACTGAAGCTTTCTTT.

This clone has a handful of counts. The gene calls are TRBV28 and TRBJ1-5; TRBD1 matches at 7 bases. Germline loops: CDR1 MDHEN, CDR2 SYDVKM. V lost 5 bases to trimming and J lost 1 base; unmatched junction nucleotides: 5. This CDR3 is 15 amino acids long. As DNA, the CDR3 is TGTGCCAGCAGTCCCGGGACAGCCAGCAATCAGCCCCAGCATTTT. Protein: CASSPGTASNQPQHF.